This T cell receptor beta chain was retrieved from a study of patients and donors after allogeneic stem cell transplantation. V was pared by 5 bases and J by 0 bases, with 16 bases between. This CDR3 has 16 residues. MiXCR was run by TCRdb on the RT-PCR reads, yielding one entry per CDR3 protein. There are approximately 210,000 distinct CDR3 sequences in the sample; 35% to 50% occur only once, and about 30% lies in the top ten. The gene calls are TRBV12-3 or TRBV12-4 and TRBJ1-2; the D gene is possibly TRBD1 (6 bases). This sequence originates from a human donor who was either an allogeneic HSCT recipient or a stem cell or donor lymphocyte infusion donor (not recorded which). It is not recorded whose cells these are; they may come from a transplant donor. Sequencing input: blood, either unsorted or a sorted T cell fraction (not recorded which). Here the CDR3 DNA reads TGTGCCAGCAGTCGCTCTACAGGGAAGGCTAACTATGGCTACACCTTC. It encodes CASSRSTGKANYGYTF.